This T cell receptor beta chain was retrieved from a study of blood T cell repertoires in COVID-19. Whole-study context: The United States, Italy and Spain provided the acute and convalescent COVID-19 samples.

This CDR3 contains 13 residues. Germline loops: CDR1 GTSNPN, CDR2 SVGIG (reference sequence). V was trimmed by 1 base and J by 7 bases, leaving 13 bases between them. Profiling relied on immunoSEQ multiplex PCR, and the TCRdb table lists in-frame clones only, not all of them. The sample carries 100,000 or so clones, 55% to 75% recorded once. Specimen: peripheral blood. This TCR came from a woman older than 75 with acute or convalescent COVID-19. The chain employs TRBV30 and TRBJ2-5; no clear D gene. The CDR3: CAWSGIWSGTQYF. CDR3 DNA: TGTGCCTGGAGTGGAATTTGGAGTGGGACCCAGTACTTC.